A selection of T cell receptor beta chains follows, all from one sample in a study of blood T cell repertoires in COVID-19. The repertoire was sequenced with immunoSEQ multiplex PCR; TCRdb's copy has only in-frame clones and lacks some. The table lists about 120,000 clones, roughly 76% of them singletons. The sequenced sample consisted of peripheral blood. The receptors were sampled from a human donor in a cohort sampled during active COVID-19. The CDR3 runs from the conserved cysteine through the conserved F or W. Each record gives: CDR3 length, J gene, clone size, D gene, V gene, CDR3 protein, CDR3 DNA. The D gene is left open where the match is weak. Only part of the rows carry a size: once, few, many, or a class if the clone is expanded.

CDR3 length: 15
J gene: TRBJ2-1
clone size: NA
D gene: TRBD2
V gene: TRBV3-1/TRBV3-2
CDR3 protein: CASSQDGGLAGGQFF
CDR3 DNA: TGTGCCAGCAGCCAAGATGGCGGACTAGCGGGGGGTCAGTTCTTC

CDR3 length: 17
J gene: TRBJ2-7
clone size: NA
D gene: NA
V gene: TRBV10-2
CDR3 protein: CASSESGGSGGSYEQYF
CDR3 DNA: TGCGCCAGCAGTGAGTCAGGGGGGTCAGGGGGGTCCTACGAGCAGTACTTC

CDR3 length: 15
J gene: TRBJ1-1
clone size: NA
D gene: NA
V gene: TRBV6-2/TRBV6-3
CDR3 protein: CASSSPREPNTEAFF
CDR3 DNA: TGTGCCAGCAGTTCACCCCGGGAGCCAAACACTGAAGCTTTCTTT

CDR3 length: 15
J gene: TRBJ2-7
clone size: NA
D gene: NA
V gene: TRBV21-1
CDR3 protein: CASSNVTGAFGEQYF
CDR3 DNA: TGTGCCAGCAGCAACGTGACAGGGGCATTCGGCGAGCAGTACTTC

CDR3 length: 16
J gene: TRBJ2-5
clone size: NA
D gene: NA
V gene: TRBV28
CDR3 protein: CASSSTTGTSKETQYF
CDR3 DNA: TGTGCCAGCAGTTCAACCACCGGGACATCGAAAGAGACCCAGTACTTC

CDR3 length: 14
J gene: TRBJ2-7
clone size: NA
D gene: TRBD1
V gene: TRBV30
CDR3 protein: CAATGQGKAYEQYF
CDR3 DNA: TGTGCCGCGACGGGACAGGGGAAGGCCTACGAGCAGTACTTC

CDR3 length: 15
J gene: TRBJ1-4
clone size: NA
D gene: NA
V gene: TRBV7-9
CDR3 protein: CASSQTRANSEKLFF
CDR3 DNA: TGTGCCAGCAGTCAAACGAGGGCGAATAGTGAAAAACTGTTTTTT

CDR3 length: 15
J gene: TRBJ2-1
clone size: NA
D gene: NA
V gene: TRBV30
CDR3 protein: CAWSAGGVTYNEQFF
CDR3 DNA: TGTGCCTGGAGTGCGGGGGGCGTCACCTACAATGAGCAGTTCTTC

CDR3 length: 14
J gene: TRBJ1-2
clone size: once
D gene: TRBD1
V gene: TRBV6-4
CDR3 protein: CAIYRGLTNYGYTF
CDR3 DNA: TGTGCCATCTACAGGGGATTAACAAACTATGGCTACACCTTC

CDR3 length: 14
J gene: TRBJ1-2
clone size: once
D gene: NA
V gene: TRBV3-1/TRBV3-2
CDR3 protein: CASSASGGYLGYTF
CDR3 DNA: TGTGCCAGCAGTGCTTCGGGGGGATACCTCGGCTACACCTTC

CDR3 length: 14
J gene: TRBJ1-1
clone size: few
D gene: NA
V gene: TRBV2
CDR3 protein: CASSQKGDNTEAFF
CDR3 DNA: TGTGCCAGCAGCCAGAAGGGGGACAACACTGAAGCTTTCTTT

CDR3 length: 14
J gene: TRBJ2-7
clone size: few
D gene: TRBD2
V gene: TRBV15
CDR3 protein: CATSSREGPYEQYF
CDR3 DNA: TGTGCCACCAGCTCGCGGGAGGGTCCCTACGAGCAGTACTTC

CDR3 length: 12
J gene: TRBJ2-1
clone size: many
D gene: NA
V gene: TRBV3-1/TRBV3-2
CDR3 protein: CASSLARNEQFF
CDR3 DNA: TGTGCCAGCAGCCTAGCCCGGAATGAGCAGTTCTTC

CDR3 length: 18
J gene: TRBJ2-7
clone size: NA
D gene: NA
V gene: TRBV28
CDR3 protein: CASSIYRPAQGVGYEQYF
CDR3 DNA: TGTGCCAGCAGCATATACCGCCCAGCCCAGGGCGTCGGCTACGAGCAGTACTTC

CDR3 length: 16
J gene: TRBJ1-6
clone size: NA
D gene: NA
V gene: TRBV11-2
CDR3 protein: CASSLVAGAYNSPLHF
CDR3 DNA: TGTGCCAGCAGCTTAGTAGCAGGGGCCTATAATTCACCCCTCCACTTT

CDR3 length: 16
J gene: TRBJ2-7
clone size: NA
D gene: NA
V gene: TRBV21-1
CDR3 protein: CASSKVEVEKAYEQYF
CDR3 DNA: TGTGCCAGCAGCAAAGTAGAGGTGGAGAAGGCCTACGAGCAGTACTTC

CDR3 length: 16
J gene: TRBJ1-2
clone size: NA
D gene: NA
V gene: TRBV6-1
CDR3 protein: CASSQAISRGLYGYTF
CDR3 DNA: TGTGCCAGCAGTCAAGCCATTTCAAGGGGTTTGTATGGCTACACCTTC

CDR3 length: 15
J gene: TRBJ2-7
clone size: once
D gene: TRBD1
V gene: TRBV6-5
CDR3 protein: CASRPTGDPAREQYF
CDR3 DNA: TGTGCCAGCAGACCCACAGGGGACCCAGCGAGAGAGCAGTACTTC

CDR3 length: 12
J gene: TRBJ1-1
clone size: NA
D gene: NA
V gene: TRBV29-1
CDR3 protein: CSVSHQRTEAFF
CDR3 DNA: TGCAGCGTTTCCCACCAGAGGACTGAAGCTTTCTTT

CDR3 length: 16
J gene: TRBJ1-2
clone size: NA
D gene: NA
V gene: TRBV5-6
CDR3 protein: CASSFFGEGQPYGYTF
CDR3 DNA: TGTGCCAGCAGCTTCTTCGGCGAAGGACAACCCTATGGCTACACCTTC

CDR3 length: 13
J gene: TRBJ1-2
clone size: NA
D gene: TRBD1
V gene: TRBV30
CDR3 protein: CAWRRDRVGGYTF
CDR3 DNA: TGTGCCTGGAGGCGGGACAGGGTCGGTGGCTACACCTTC

CDR3 length: 14
J gene: TRBJ1-6
clone size: NA
D gene: NA
V gene: TRBV5-1
CDR3 protein: CASSSREGNSPLHF
CDR3 DNA: TGCGCCAGCAGTAGTCGGGAAGGGAATTCACCCCTCCACTTT

CDR3 length: 15
J gene: TRBJ1-5
clone size: NA
D gene: NA
V gene: TRBV3-1/TRBV3-2
CDR3 protein: CASSQGHSLNQPQHF
CDR3 DNA: TGTGCCAGCAGCCAAGGGCACAGCCTCAATCAGCCCCAGCATTTT

CDR3 length: 17
J gene: TRBJ1-1
clone size: NA
D gene: NA
V gene: TRBV28
CDR3 protein: CASIRGFGRQISTEAFF
CDR3 DNA: TGTGCCAGCATACGAGGGTTTGGCAGACAAATTTCCACTGAAGCTTTCTTT

CDR3 length: 14
J gene: TRBJ2-7
clone size: NA
D gene: TRBD2
V gene: TRBV27
CDR3 protein: CASSSLGGGYEQYF
CDR3 DNA: TGTGCCAGCAGTTCCCTGGGGGGAGGGTACGAGCAGTACTTC

CDR3 length: 15
J gene: TRBJ2-1
clone size: NA
D gene: TRBD2
V gene: TRBV7-2
CDR3 protein: CASRLTSGRGNEQFF
CDR3 DNA: TGTGCCAGCAGGCTGACTAGCGGGAGAGGTAATGAGCAGTTCTTC

CDR3 length: 15
J gene: TRBJ1-1
clone size: NA
D gene: NA
V gene: TRBV11-3
CDR3 protein: CASSLGGSLYTEAFF
CDR3 DNA: TGTGCCAGCAGCTTAGGGGGCAGTTTGTACACTGAAGCTTTCTTT

CDR3 length: 15
J gene: TRBJ2-6
clone size: few
D gene: NA
V gene: TRBV7-2
CDR3 protein: CASRVDSSGANVLTF
CDR3 DNA: TGTGCCAGCAGGGTTGACAGCTCTGGGGCCAACGTCCTGACTTTC

CDR3 length: 14
J gene: TRBJ1-2
clone size: NA
D gene: TRBD1
V gene: TRBV27
CDR3 protein: CASSSGQANYGYTF
CDR3 DNA: TGTGCCAGCAGTAGTGGACAGGCCAACTATGGCTACACCTTC

CDR3 length: 13
J gene: TRBJ2-7
clone size: NA
D gene: NA
V gene: TRBV6-5
CDR3 protein: CASSFRQREKQYF
CDR3 DNA: TGTGCCAGCAGTTTCAGACAACGAGAAAAGCAGTACTTC

CDR3 length: 17
J gene: TRBJ2-7
clone size: NA
D gene: TRBD2
V gene: TRBV4-2
CDR3 protein: CASSQVSGTRSSYEQYF
CDR3 DNA: TGTGCCAGCAGCCAGGTCTCCGGGACTAGGAGCTCCTACGAGCAGTACTTC

CDR3 length: 18
J gene: TRBJ2-3
clone size: NA
D gene: TRBD2
V gene: TRBV15
CDR3 protein: CATSRDLPSGGSTDTQYF
CDR3 DNA: TGTGCCACCAGCAGAGATTTGCCTAGCGGGGGGAGCACAGATACGCAGTATTTT

CDR3 length: 16
J gene: TRBJ1-6
clone size: NA
D gene: TRBD1
V gene: TRBV6-6
CDR3 protein: CASSQLDRGINSPLHF
CDR3 DNA: TGTGCCAGCAGTCAGCTGGACAGGGGCATTAATTCACCCCTCCACTTT

CDR3 length: 14
J gene: TRBJ2-1
clone size: NA
D gene: NA
V gene: TRBV30
CDR3 protein: CAWEQVTSYNEQFF
CDR3 DNA: TGTGCCTGGGAACAGGTCACCTCCTACAATGAGCAGTTCTTC

CDR3 length: 17
J gene: TRBJ2-6
clone size: NA
D gene: TRBD1
V gene: TRBV29-1
CDR3 protein: CSVEGQGTMRGANVLTF
CDR3 DNA: TGCAGCGTTGAAGGACAGGGTACGATGCGGGGGGCCAACGTCCTGACTTTC

CDR3 length: 14
J gene: TRBJ2-5
clone size: NA
D gene: NA
V gene: TRBV5-1
CDR3 protein: CASSLGTEQETQYF
CDR3 DNA: TGCGCCAGCAGCTTGGGGACAGAGCAAGAGACCCAGTACTTC

CDR3 length: 16
J gene: TRBJ2-4
clone size: NA
D gene: NA
V gene: TRBV6-1
CDR3 protein: CASSEAIGQAKNIQYF
CDR3 DNA: TGTGCCAGCAGTGAAGCAATTGGACAAGCCAAAAACATTCAGTACTTC